This T cell receptor beta chain was sequenced in a study of metastatic and nonmetastatic thyroid tumors. Before thyroid surgery, none of the patients had received any treatment. V lost 3 bases, J lost 4 bases, and 9 bases lay in between. The CDR3 length is 13 residues. Germline values: CDR1 MNHNS, CDR2 SASEGT. This clone was detected a few times. Per the authors' pipeline: The study built a papillary thyroid cancer distant-metastasis classifier from CDR3 differences across clinicopathological groups. MiXCR reprocessed the PCR reads for TCRdb. The V and J calls were not made by the authors but by TCRdb's processing. The sample yields about 15,000 clones, roughly 25% seen once.

The sequencing sample was made of adjacent normal tissue. This chain uses TRBV6-1 with TRBJ1-2, with D perhaps matching TRBD1 (5 bases). This TCR came from a female donor with papillary thyroid cancer or a benign thyroid nodule (not recorded which). Some clones in this sample may be carry-over from other donors' samples. CDR3 nucleotide sequence: TGTGCCAGCAGTGAGAGGGGTGTCTATGGCTACACCTTC. Encoded protein: CASSERGVYGYTF.